The source of this T cell receptor beta chain is a study of shared clonotypes between healthy human individuals. Study-level findings and limits: Rarefaction exposed incomplete sorted-subset sequencing despite large depth.

Assay execution took place at the deep level. The data were produced by immunoSEQ multiplex PCR, yet TCRdb's version contains in-frame clones alone and is incomplete. The sample lists some 980,000 clones, 60% to 85% occurring once. The donors, healthy adults who were HIV-negative, had experienced no recent acute infections or vaccinations. This clone was seen a few times. The antigen remains unidentified. The TCR originated in a man younger than 35 in good health. Sequenced sample: memory CD4+ T cells sorted from blood. Subset meaning: CD45RA-negative fraction.

This CDR3 reads CAIRGTGNGQPQHF. The CDR3 DNA is TGTGCCATCAGGGGGACAGGGAACGGTCAGCCCCAGCATTTT. This sequence joins TRBV10-3 and TRBJ1-5; 9 bases agree with TRBD1. The J segment lost 6 bases and the V segment lost 6 bases, leaving 6 bases of the junction unmatched. Germline loops: CDR1 ENHRY, CDR2 SYGVKD. The CDR3 loop spans 14 amino acids.